A selection of T cell receptor beta chains follows, all from one sample in a study of blood T cell repertoires in COVID-19. Measured with immunoSEQ multiplex PCR; TCRdb has only the in-frame clones, and not every one. This sample has 380,000 or so clones; over 75% occur once, and the top ten carry approximately 1.2%. The sequenced material came from PBMCs or T cells enriched from blood (not recorded which). The origin of the receptors is a man aged 25-40 years who had recovered from COVID-19. Each CDR3 is given with its conserved first and last residue. The D gene is left open where the match is weak. Clone size is stated in some rows and not others, as once, few, many or a class when expanded.

j_call | v_call | clone_size | d_call | cdr3_aa | cdr3_nt
TRBJ2-5 | TRBV5-1 | NA | TRBD1 | CASSFEGARETQYF | TGCGCCAGCAGCTTCGAGGGGGCTCGGGAGACCCAGTACTTC
TRBJ1-2 | TRBV25-1 | NA | NA | CASSEAGVSYGYTF | TGTGCCAGCAGTGAGGCAGGGGTGAGCTATGGCTACACCTTC
TRBJ1-3 | TRBV6-2/TRBV6-3 | NA | NA | CASSYDGNSGNTIYF | TGTGCCAGCAGTTACGACGGGAACTCTGGAAACACCATATATTTT
TRBJ2-2 | TRBV9 | NA | NA | CASSGGQMNTGELFF | TGTGCCAGCAGCGGAGGACAGATGAACACCGGGGAGCTGTTTTTT
TRBJ1-1 | TRBV19 | few | NA | CASSPTGGTEAFF | TGTGCCAGTAGTCCGACGGGTGGCACTGAAGCTTTCTTT
TRBJ1-1 | TRBV7-9 | NA | NA | CASSYGAREAFF | TGTGCCAGCAGCTATGGAGCACGGGAAGCTTTCTTT
TRBJ2-7 | TRBV10-3 | few | NA | CAISESLASEQYF | TGTGCCATCAGTGAGTCTCTAGCGTCTGAGCAGTACTTC
TRBJ1-4 | TRBV12-3/TRBV12-4 | NA | NA | CASGAAYNEKLFF | TGTGCCAGCGGGGCAGCTTATAATGAAAAACTGTTTTTT
TRBJ2-7 | TRBV9 | NA | TRBD2 | CASSQRPGGIYEQYF | TGTGCCAGCAGCCAAAGGCCGGGGGGAATCTACGAGCAGTACTTC
TRBJ2-5 | TRBV23-1 | NA | NA | CASSHKRAGQETQYF | TGCGCCAGCAGTCACAAGAGGGCCGGTCAAGAGACCCAGTACTTC
TRBJ1-5 | TRBV4-2 | NA | NA | CASSQDAGYQPQHF | TGTGCCAGCAGCCAAGATGCAGGGTATCAGCCCCAGCATTTT
TRBJ2-1 | TRBV7-9 | NA | NA | CASSLGGLEQFF | TGTGCCAGCAGCTTAGGAGGCCTAGAGCAGTTCTTC
TRBJ1-6 | TRBV5-8 | NA | TRBD1 | CASSGGQGNYNSPLHF | TGTGCCAGCAGCGGGGGACAGGGGAACTATAATTCACCCCTCCACTTT
TRBJ1-1 | TRBV5-1 | NA | NA | CASSNNKNTEAFF | TGCGCCAGCAGCAATAACAAGAACACTGAAGCTTTCTTT
TRBJ2-4 | TRBV18 | NA | NA | CASSPPLDSPGNIQYF | TGTGCCAGCTCACCCCCACTGGACAGTCCGGGAAACATTCAGTACTTC
TRBJ1-1 | TRBV29-1 | NA | TRBD1 | CSVTRDRNTEAFF | TGCAGCGTTACCCGGGACAGGAACACTGAAGCTTTCTTT